The clone carrying this T cell receptor (beta chain) was found a few times. This sample stems from a study of blood T cell repertoires in COVID-19. Study background: The United States, Italy and Spain provided the acute and convalescent COVID-19 samples. PBMCs, B-cell-depleted T cells, or T cells were the source of the cDNA or gDNA that made up the material.

Per the original data handling: How many nucleated cells were present was estimated from reference gene primer amplification. The method was immunoSEQ multiplex PCR; TCRdb's version includes in-frame clones alone and lacks a portion of them. From that table come the V and J calls and clone size; the DNA was used to work out D and trimming. Of about 180,000 clones in the sample, 80% to 85% are singletons; the top ten hold 2.5% to 3.5%. The CDR3 totals 16 residues. This sequence was found in an older woman with acute or convalescent COVID-19. The chain employs TRBV21-1 and TRBJ1-3; the table's D call, TRBD1, has no DNA check behind it. TRBV21-1 is a listed pseudogene. Input material: peripheral blood. CDR3 in DNA: TGTGCCAGCAGCAAAGAGGACAGAAGCTCTGGAAACACCATATATTTT. Its translation is CASSKEDRSSGNTIYF.